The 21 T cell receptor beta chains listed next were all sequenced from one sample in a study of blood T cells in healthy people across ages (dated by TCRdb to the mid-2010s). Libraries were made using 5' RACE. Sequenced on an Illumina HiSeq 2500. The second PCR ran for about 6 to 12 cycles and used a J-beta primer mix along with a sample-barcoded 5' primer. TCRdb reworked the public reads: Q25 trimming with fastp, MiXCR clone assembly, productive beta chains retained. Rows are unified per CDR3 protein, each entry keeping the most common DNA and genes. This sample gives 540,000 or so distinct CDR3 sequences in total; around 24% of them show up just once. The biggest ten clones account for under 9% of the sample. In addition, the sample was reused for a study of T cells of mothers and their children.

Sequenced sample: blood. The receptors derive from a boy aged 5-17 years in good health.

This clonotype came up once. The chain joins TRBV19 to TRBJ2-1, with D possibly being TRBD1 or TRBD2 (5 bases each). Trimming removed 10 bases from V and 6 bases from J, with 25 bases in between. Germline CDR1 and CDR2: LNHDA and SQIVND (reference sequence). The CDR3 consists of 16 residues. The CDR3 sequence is CATDIGTLVGGNEQFF. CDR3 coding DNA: TGTGCCACTGACATCGGGACCCTCGTTGGGGGCAATGAGCAGTTCTTC.

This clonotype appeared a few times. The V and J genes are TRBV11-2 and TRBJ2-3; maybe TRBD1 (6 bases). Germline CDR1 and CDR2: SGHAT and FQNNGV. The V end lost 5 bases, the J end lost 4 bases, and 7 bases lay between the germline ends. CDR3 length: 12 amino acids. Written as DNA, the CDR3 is TGTGCCAGCAGCCGGACAGCAGATACGCAGTATTTT. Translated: CASSRTADTQYF.

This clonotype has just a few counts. The CDR3: CATHGQGDYGYTF. Here the CDR3 DNA reads TGTGCCACCCACGGACAGGGGGACTATGGCTACACCTTC. The chain recombines TRBV6-2 or TRBV6-3 with TRBJ1-2, with 10 positions matching TRBD1. V trimming: 10 bases; J trimming: 3 bases; junction bases outside the gene matches: 5. CDR1 MNHEY and CDR2 SVGEGT come from the germline V gene. The CDR3 length is 13 residues.

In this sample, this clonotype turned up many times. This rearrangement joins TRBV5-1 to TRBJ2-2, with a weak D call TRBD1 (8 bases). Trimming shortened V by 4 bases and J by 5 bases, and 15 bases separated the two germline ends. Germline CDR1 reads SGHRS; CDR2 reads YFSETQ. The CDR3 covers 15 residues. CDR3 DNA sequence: TGCGCCAGCAGCAACGGACAGGGAGGGACCGGGGAGCTGTTTTTT. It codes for CASSNGQGGTGELFF.

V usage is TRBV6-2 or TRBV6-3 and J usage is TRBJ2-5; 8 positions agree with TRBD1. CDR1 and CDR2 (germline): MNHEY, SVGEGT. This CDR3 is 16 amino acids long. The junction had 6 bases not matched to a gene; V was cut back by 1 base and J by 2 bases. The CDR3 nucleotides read TGTGCCAGCAGTTACTTCCACAGGGGGTCGCAAGAGACCCAGTACTTC. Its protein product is CASSYFHRGSQETQYF.

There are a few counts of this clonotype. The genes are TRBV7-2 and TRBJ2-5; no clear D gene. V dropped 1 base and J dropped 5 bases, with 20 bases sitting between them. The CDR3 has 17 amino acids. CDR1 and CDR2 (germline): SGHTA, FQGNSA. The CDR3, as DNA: TGTGCCAGCAGCTTAGTAGTGTCGCTAATCGCCGGGGAGACCCAGTACTTC. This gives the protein CASSLVVSLIAGETQYF.

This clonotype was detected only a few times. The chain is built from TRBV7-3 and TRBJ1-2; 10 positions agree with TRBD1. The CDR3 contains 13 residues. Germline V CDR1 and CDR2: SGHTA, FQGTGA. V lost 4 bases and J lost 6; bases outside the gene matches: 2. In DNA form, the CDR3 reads TGTGCCAGCAGCTCCGGGACAGGGGATGGCTACACCTTC. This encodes CASSSGTGDGYTF.

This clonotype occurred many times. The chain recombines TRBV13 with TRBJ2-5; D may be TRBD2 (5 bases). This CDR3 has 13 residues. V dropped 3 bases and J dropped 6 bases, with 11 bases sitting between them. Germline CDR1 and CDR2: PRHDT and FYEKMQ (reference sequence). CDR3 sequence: CASSFSSRQTQYF. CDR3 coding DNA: TGTGCCAGCAGCTTCTCTAGCCGGCAGACCCAGTACTTC.

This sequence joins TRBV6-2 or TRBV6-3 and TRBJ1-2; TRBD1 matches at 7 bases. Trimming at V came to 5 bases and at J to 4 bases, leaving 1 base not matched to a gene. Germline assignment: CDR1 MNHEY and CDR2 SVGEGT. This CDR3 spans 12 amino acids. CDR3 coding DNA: TGTGCCAGCAGTGGGACAGTCTATGGCTACACCTTC. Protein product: CASSGTVYGYTF.

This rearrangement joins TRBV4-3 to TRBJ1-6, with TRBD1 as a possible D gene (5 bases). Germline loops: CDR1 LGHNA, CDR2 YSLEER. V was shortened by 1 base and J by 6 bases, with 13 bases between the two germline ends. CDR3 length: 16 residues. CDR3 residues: CASSQALGASNSPLHF. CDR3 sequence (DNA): TGCGCCAGCAGCCAAGCCTTAGGGGCCTCTAATTCACCCCTCCACTTT.

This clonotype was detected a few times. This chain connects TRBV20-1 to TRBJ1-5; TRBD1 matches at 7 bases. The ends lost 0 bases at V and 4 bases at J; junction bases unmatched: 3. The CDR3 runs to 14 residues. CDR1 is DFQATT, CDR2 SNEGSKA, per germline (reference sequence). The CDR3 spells CSAREGQINQPQHF. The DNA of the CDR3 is TGCAGTGCTAGAGAGGGACAGATAAATCAGCCCCAGCATTTT.

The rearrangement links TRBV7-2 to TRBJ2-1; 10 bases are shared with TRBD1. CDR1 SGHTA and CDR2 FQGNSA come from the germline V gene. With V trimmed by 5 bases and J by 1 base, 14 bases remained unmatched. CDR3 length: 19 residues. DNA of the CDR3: TGTGCCAGCAGCATGGGACAGGGGCTTTACATCAGTTCCTACAATGAGCAGTTCTTC. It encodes CASSMGQGLYISSYNEQFF.

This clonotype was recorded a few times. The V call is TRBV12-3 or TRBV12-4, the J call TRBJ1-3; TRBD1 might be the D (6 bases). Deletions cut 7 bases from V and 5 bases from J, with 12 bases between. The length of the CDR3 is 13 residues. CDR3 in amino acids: CASTLDRRNTIYF. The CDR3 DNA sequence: TGTGCCAGCACCTTGGACAGACGAAACACCATATATTTT.

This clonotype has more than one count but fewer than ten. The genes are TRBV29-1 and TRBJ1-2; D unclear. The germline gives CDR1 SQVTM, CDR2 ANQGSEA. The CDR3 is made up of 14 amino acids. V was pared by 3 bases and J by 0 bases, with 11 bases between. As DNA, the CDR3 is TGCAGCGTTGAGTGGCAGATCACTAACTATGGCTACACCTTC. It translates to CSVEWQITNYGYTF.

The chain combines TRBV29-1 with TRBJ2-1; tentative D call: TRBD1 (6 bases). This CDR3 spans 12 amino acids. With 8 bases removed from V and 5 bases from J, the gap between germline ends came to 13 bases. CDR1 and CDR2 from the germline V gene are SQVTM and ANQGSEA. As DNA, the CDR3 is TGCAGCTCCTGGACAGAGGACAATGAGCAGTTCTTC. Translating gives CSSWTEDNEQFF.

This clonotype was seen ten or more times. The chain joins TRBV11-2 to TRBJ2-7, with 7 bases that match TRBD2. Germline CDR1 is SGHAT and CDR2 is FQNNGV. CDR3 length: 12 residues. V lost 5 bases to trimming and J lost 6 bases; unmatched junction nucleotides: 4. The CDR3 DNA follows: TGTGCCAGCAGCCAGACTAGCATCGAGCAGTACTTC. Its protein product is CASSQTSIEQYF. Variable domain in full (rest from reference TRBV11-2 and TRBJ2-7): EAGVAQSPRYKIIEKRQSVAFWCNPISGHATLYWYQQILGQGPKLLIQFQNNGVVDDSQLPKDRFSAERLKGVDSTLKIQPAKLEDSAVYLCASSQTSIEQYFGPGTRLTVT.

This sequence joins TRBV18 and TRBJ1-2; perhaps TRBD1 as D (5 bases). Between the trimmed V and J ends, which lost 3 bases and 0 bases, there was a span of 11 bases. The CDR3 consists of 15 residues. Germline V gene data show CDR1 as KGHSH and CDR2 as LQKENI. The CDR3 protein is CASSPYLTANYGYTF. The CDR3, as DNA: TGTGCCAGCTCACCCTACCTGACAGCTAACTATGGCTACACCTTC.

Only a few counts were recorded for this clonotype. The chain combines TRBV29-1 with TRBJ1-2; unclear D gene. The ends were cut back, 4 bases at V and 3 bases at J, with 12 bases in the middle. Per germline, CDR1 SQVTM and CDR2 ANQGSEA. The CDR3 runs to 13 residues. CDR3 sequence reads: CSVVTPGDYGYTF. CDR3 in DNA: TGCAGCGTTGTAACCCCCGGAGACTATGGCTACACCTTC.

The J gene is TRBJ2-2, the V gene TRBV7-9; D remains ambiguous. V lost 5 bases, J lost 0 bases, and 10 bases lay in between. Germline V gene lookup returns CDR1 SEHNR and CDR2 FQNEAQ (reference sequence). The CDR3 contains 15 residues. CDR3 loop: CASSGEVANTGELFF. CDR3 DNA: TGTGCCAGCAGCGGAGAGGTAGCGAACACCGGGGAGCTGTTTTTT.

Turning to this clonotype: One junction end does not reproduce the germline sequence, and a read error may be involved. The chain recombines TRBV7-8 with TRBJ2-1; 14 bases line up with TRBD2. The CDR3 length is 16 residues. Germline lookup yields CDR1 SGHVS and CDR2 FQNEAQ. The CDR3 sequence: CASSPGLAGGGNEQSF. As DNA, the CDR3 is TGTGCCAGCAGTCCCGGACTAGCGGGGGGCGGGAATGAGCAGTCCTTC.

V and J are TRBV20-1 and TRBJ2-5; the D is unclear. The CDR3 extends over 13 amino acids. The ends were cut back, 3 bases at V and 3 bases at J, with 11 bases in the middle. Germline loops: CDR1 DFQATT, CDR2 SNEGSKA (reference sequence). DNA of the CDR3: TGCAGTGCTAGTCGTCAGGAAAAAGAGACCCAGTACTTC. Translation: CSASRQEKETQYF.